The clone carrying this T cell receptor (beta chain) was seen many times. What it recognizes is unknown. This entry comes from a study of T-cell reconstitution after alpha-beta-depleted transplantation in children. The CDR3 is made up of 15 amino acids. The V gene's germline CDR1 is MDHEN and CDR2 SYDVKM. The J segment lost 4 bases and the V segment lost 4 bases, leaving 5 bases of the junction unmatched. As it was prepared, the TCRbeta library received unique molecular identifiers. In TCRdb, the PCR reads were re-called with MiXCR into one record per CDR3 protein. The sample contains a few hundred thousand distinct CDR3 sequences, roughly a tenth of which appear only once. The study's findings and limits: Reported findings indicate that, about two months after transplant, alpha-beta T cells came from several hundred expanded clones, which were derived from non-depleted graft cells. The high TCRbeta diversity at day 60 in some patients came from surviving recipient T cells and thymic progenitors. A year had passed since transplant, and T-cell counts and diversity by then came mostly from newly produced T cells.

Sequenced material: PBMCs, taken before TCRalphabeta/CD19-depleted stem cell transplant. This chain uses TRBV28 with TRBJ2-1, with 9 bases that match TRBD1. The origin of this receptor is a boy under two years old with acute myeloid leukemia, due to receive a stem cell transplant. In DNA, the CDR3 is TGTGCCAGCAGTTCCCGGGACAGGGCGTACAATGAGCAGTTCTTC. Its translation: CASSSRDRAYNEQFF.